The sequence of this T cell receptor beta chain was determined in a study of cytomegalovirus exposure and HLA in healthy donors. Whole-study findings and limits: Segments of the TCR beta V type were, in most cases, productive about 87% or about 30% of the time in an earlier analysis. CMV serostatus was the only immune exposure information that was available. Later, an analysis found that common viral pathogens appeared to be linked with several of the most significant clusters.

Between the trimmed V and J ends, which lost 0 bases and 4 bases, there was a span of 9 bases. Germline CDR1 reads GTSNPN; CDR2 reads SVGIG (reference sequence). CDR3 length: 13 amino acids. A note on this clone: Its antigen is not known.

PCR employed 60 Vbeta and 13 Jbeta primers. Only in-frame clones appear in the TCRdb table, and some are missing; sequencing was by immunoSEQ multiplex PCR. The sample includes about 200,000 clones, 82% of them seen just once. This chain joins TRBV30 and TRBJ1-2; TRBD1 might be the D (5 bases). The sample comprised PBMCs. This TCR was recovered from a woman between 35 and 50 years old in good health and CMV-seronegative. The CDR3 reads CAWSVIQGYGYTF. CDR3 nucleotides: TGTGCCTGGAGTGTAATCCAGGGCTATGGCTACACCTTC.